One sample yielded the 18 T cell receptor beta chains listed below, sequenced in a study of blood T cell repertoires in COVID-19. The method was immunoSEQ multiplex PCR; TCRdb's version includes in-frame clones alone and lacks a portion of them. The table records 160,000 or so clones, 70% to 90% of them present only once. The sample comprised peripheral blood. These receptors all stem from a man aged 35 to 55 with acute or convalescent COVID-19.

The chain links TRBV7-2 to TRBJ1-1; D remains unclear. The CDR3 has 13 residues. The V gene lost 2 bases and the J gene lost 12 bases, with 16 bases spanning the gap. The germline gives CDR1 SGHTA, CDR2 FQGNSA. The CDR3 coding sequence is TGTGCCAGCAGCTTACGAGGCGGTCGGGGATCTTTCTTT. Translating it yields CASSLRGGRGSFF.

The rearrangement links TRBV12-3 or TRBV12-4 to TRBJ1-5; D not certain. Trimming shortened V by 3 bases and J by 0 bases, and 3 bases separated the two germline ends. This CDR3 is 13 amino acids long. CDR3 bases: TGTGCCAGCAGTTTGGCTAGCAATCAGCCCCAGCATTTT. This encodes CASSLASNQPQHF.

The rearrangement links TRBV7-2 to TRBJ1-6; TRBD1 matches at 7 bases. Looked up from germline, CDR1 is SGHTA and CDR2 is FQGNSA. J gave up 10 bases and V 6 bases, and 12 bases lay outside the gene matches. The CDR3 sequence is 15 residues long. The CDR3 coding sequence is TGTGCCAGCAGACCTTCTGGGACAGTGAACTCACCCCTCCACTTT. Translated, it gives CASRPSGTVNSPLHF. Full variable domain (missing parts from reference TRBV7-2 and TRBJ1-6): GAGVSQSPSNKVTEKGKDVELRCDPISGHTALYWYRQSLGQGLEFLIYFQGNSAPDKSGLPSDRFSAERTGGSVSTLTIQRTQQEDSAVYLCASRPSGTVNSPLHFGNGTRLTVT.

This chain links TRBV5-8 with TRBJ2-7, with D perhaps matching TRBD2 (5 bases). This CDR3 has 15 amino acids. V shed 1 base and J shed 2 bases, with 13 bases lying between them. The germline gives CDR1 SGHTS, CDR2 YDEGEE. CDR3 DNA sequence: TGTGCCAGCAGCTTGATGGAGCGGCCCACCTACGAGCAGTACTTC. It is translated as CASSLMERPTYEQYF.

The genes are TRBV13 and TRBJ2-5; 13 nucleotides align to TRBD2. V lost 5 bases, J lost 4 bases, and 4 bases stayed unmatched. From germline, CDR1 is PRHDT and CDR2 FYEKMQ (reference sequence). The CDR3 totals 15 residues. CDR3 sequence: CASSATSGGLETQYF. CDR3 DNA sequence: TGTGCCAGCAGCGCGACTAGCGGGGGGCTAGAGACCCAGTACTTC.

The rearrangement uses TRBV7-8 and TRBJ2-7; tentative D call: TRBD2 (5 bases). Germline V gene lookup returns CDR1 SGHVS and CDR2 FQNEAQ. V gave up 6 bases and J gave up 2 bases, with 14 bases separating them. The CDR3 is 14 residues long. CDR3 residues: CASSETLGTYEQYF. CDR3 in DNA: TGTGCCAGCAGTGAAACACTAGGGACCTACGAGCAGTACTTC.

This rearrangement joins TRBV6-2 or TRBV6-3 to TRBJ1-2; D is perhaps TRBD1 (6 bases). This CDR3 is built from 16 residues. V shed 4 bases and J shed 7 bases, with 22 bases lying between them. Germline V gene sequence: CDR1 MNHEY, CDR2 SVGEGT. The CDR3 here is CASSSRTGGGASGYTF. The CDR3 DNA reads TGTGCCAGCAGTTCGAGGACGGGGGGCGGTGCGAGTGGCTACACCTTC.

This rearrangement joins TRBV15 to TRBJ1-1; 11 bases are shared with TRBD1. The ends lost 3 bases at V and 5 bases at J; junction bases unmatched: 2. The CDR3 covers 14 residues. Germline loops: CDR1 LNHNV, CDR2 YYDKDF (reference sequence). In DNA form, the CDR3 reads TGTGCCACCAGCAGGGACAGGGGGCGGACTGAAGCTTTCTTT. Its protein is CATSRDRGRTEAFF.

This clone appeared a single time. This chain joins TRBV5-6 and TRBJ1-2, with 10 nucleotides matching TRBD1. J gave up 2 bases and V 4 bases, and 5 bases lay outside the gene matches. CDR3 length equals 15 residues. Per the germline V gene, CDR1 is SGHDT and CDR2 is YYEEEE. This CDR3 reads CASSIDRGLNYGYTF. The CDR3 coding sequence is TGTGCCAGCAGCATCGACAGGGGGCTAAACTATGGCTACACCTTC.

The chain employs TRBV5-6 and TRBJ2-5; D is possibly TRBD1 (7 bases). The germline CDR1 and CDR2 sequences are SGHDT and YYEEEE. V shed 1 base and J shed 5 bases, with 18 bases lying between them. The CDR3 runs to 16 residues. The CDR3 nucleotides are TGTGCCAGCAGCTTGTATGTTCTAGCAGGGGGGGAGACCCAGTACTTC. Its protein is CASSLYVLAGGETQYF.

This chain connects TRBV30 to TRBJ1-3; no clear D gene. V was pared by 7 bases and J by 0 bases, with 10 bases between. The CDR3 covers 13 residues. CDR1 GTSNPN and CDR2 SVGIG come from the germline V gene (reference sequence). CDR3 coding DNA: TGTGCCTCCTTGAGTCGCTCTGGAAACACCATATATTTT. Residues: CASLSRSGNTIYF.

The J gene is TRBJ1-2, the V gene TRBV5-1; 9 bases are shared with TRBD1. The J segment lost 5 bases and the V segment lost 0 bases, leaving 5 bases of the junction unmatched. CDR3 length: 15 amino acids. Germline V gene lookup returns CDR1 SGHRS and CDR2 YFSETQ. Here the CDR3 DNA reads TGCGCCAGCAGCTTGGGGGACAGGGAATTGTATGGCTACACCTTC. Amino acids: CASSLGDRELYGYTF.

V usage is TRBV9 and J usage is TRBJ1-3; D gene unclear. The germline V gene encodes CDR1 SGDLS and CDR2 YYNGEE. This CDR3 comprises 15 residues. Between the trimmed V and J ends, which lost 0 bases and 0 bases, there was a span of 7 bases. The CDR3 is CASSVGQASGNTIYF. Written as DNA, the CDR3 is TGTGCCAGCAGCGTAGGCCAGGCCTCTGGAAACACCATATATTTT.

V gene TRBV24-1 combines with J gene TRBJ2-1, with 9 bases aligning to TRBD2. The CDR3 extends over 15 amino acids. With V trimmed by 0 bases and J by 8 bases, 4 bases remained unmatched. Germline CDR1 KGHDR, CDR2 SFDVKD. The CDR3 is CATSDLGGGAHEQFF. The CDR3 nucleotides are TGTGCCACCAGTGATTTGGGCGGGGGGGCCCATGAGCAGTTCTTC.

V usage is TRBV12-3 or TRBV12-4 and J usage is TRBJ2-1; TRBD1 aligns across 9 bases. The CDR3 is 13 residues long. V lost 6 bases and J lost 7; bases outside the gene matches: 4. The CDR3 coding sequence is TGTGCCAGCAGGAGACAGGGGGAGAATGAGCAGTTCTTC. Its translation is CASRRQGENEQFF.

J is TRBJ2-1 and V is TRBV6-6; TRBD2 matches at 12 bases. The CDR3 covers 16 residues. The germline V gene has CDR1 MNHNY and CDR2 SVGAGI (reference sequence). V lost 3 bases and J lost 6; bases outside the gene matches: 6. CDR3 amino acids: CASSYPSGGGSNEQFF. As DNA, the CDR3 is TGTGCCAGCAGTTATCCTAGCGGGGGGGGTAGCAATGAGCAGTTCTTC.

The CDR3 DNA sequence: TGTGCCAGCAGCTTAAGGCGCCCGGAGGATAATTCACCCCTCCACTTT. Protein sequence: CASSLRRPEDNSPLHF. The J gene is TRBJ1-6, the V gene TRBV7-9; D not certain. This CDR3 comprises 16 residues. Trimming pared 2 bases from V and 5 bases from J, leaving 13 bases between. Germline V gene lookup returns CDR1 SEHNR and CDR2 FQNEAQ (reference sequence).

CDR3 sequence: CASSASLPGNTEAFF. The DNA for the CDR3 is TGTGCCAGCAGCGCCTCGCTGCCAGGGAACACTGAAGCTTTCTTT. The genes are TRBV6-5 and TRBJ1-1; D not resolved. The CDR3 is 15 residues long. Germline V gene lookup returns CDR1 MNHEY and CDR2 SVGAGI. V was cut by 6 bases and J by 1 base, with 15 bases left in between.